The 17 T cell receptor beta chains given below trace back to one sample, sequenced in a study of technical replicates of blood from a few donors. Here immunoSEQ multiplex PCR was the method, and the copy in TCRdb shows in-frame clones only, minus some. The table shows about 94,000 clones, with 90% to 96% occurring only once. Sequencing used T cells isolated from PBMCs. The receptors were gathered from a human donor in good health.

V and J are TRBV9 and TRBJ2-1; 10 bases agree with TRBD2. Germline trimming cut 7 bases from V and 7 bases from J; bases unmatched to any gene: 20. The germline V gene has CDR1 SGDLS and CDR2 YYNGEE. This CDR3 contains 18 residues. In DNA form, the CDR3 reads TGTGCCAGCGTCCCAGCGGGAGGGCCAGTAATATCAAGGAATGAGCAGTTCTTC. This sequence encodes CASVPAGGPVISRNEQFF.

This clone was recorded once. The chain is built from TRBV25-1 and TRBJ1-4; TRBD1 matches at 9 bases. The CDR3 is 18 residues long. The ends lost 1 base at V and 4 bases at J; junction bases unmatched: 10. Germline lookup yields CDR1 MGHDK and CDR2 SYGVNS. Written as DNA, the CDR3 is TGTGCCAGCAGTGAATCCGGACAGGGGACAAACGATAATGAAAAACTGTTTTTT. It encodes CASSESGQGTNDNEKLFF.

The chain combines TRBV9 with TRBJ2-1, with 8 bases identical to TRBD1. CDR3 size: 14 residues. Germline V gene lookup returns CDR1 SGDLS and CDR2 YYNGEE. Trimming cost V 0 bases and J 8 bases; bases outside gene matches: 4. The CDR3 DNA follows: TGTGCCAGCAGCGTAGGGACAGGGCTCCATGAGCAGTTCTTC. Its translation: CASSVGTGLHEQFF.

CDR3 sequence: CASSLTANTEAFF. CDR3 sequence (DNA): TGTGCCAGCAGCCTAACAGCGAACACTGAAGCTTTCTTT. V is TRBV4-2 and J is TRBJ1-1; D call uncertain. V lost 4 bases to trimming and J lost 1 base, with 7 bases between them. Germline CDR1 and CDR2: LGHNA and YNFKEQ. The CDR3 is made up of 13 amino acids.

The CDR3: CASRGLAGNQNIQYF. The CDR3 nucleotides read TGTGCCAGCAGAGGACTAGCGGGAAACCAAAACATTCAGTACTTC. The chain combines TRBV7-8 with TRBJ2-4; TRBD2 aligns across 12 bases. This CDR3 region has 15 residues. V was pared by 6 bases and J by 5 bases, with 5 bases of the junction left unmatched. Per germline, CDR1 SGHVS and CDR2 FQNEAQ.

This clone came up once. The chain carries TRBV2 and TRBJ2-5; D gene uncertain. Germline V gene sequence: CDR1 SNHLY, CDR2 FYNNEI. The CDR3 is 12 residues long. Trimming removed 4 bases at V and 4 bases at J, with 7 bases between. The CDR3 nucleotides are TGTGCCAGCAGTGGATTGCGAGAGACCCAGTACTTC. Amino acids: CASSGLRETQYF. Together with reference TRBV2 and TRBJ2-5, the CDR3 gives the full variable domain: EPEVTQTPSHQVTQMGQEVILRCVPISNHLYFYWYRQILGQKVEFLVSFYNNEISEKSEIFDDQFSVERPDGSNFTLKIRSTKLEDSAMYFCASSGLRETQYFGPGTRLLVL.

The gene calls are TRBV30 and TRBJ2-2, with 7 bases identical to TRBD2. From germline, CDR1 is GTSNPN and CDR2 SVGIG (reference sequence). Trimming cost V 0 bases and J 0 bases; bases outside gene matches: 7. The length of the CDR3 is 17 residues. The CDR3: CAWSVGFSGSNTGELFF. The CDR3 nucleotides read TGTGCCTGGAGTGTTGGGTTTAGCGGGTCGAACACCGGGGAGCTGTTTTTT.

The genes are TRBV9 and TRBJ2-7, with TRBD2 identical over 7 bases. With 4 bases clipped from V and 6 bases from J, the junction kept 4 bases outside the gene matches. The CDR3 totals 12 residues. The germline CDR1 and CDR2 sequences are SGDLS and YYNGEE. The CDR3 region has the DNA TGTGCCAGCAGCCGCGGCGGGGGCGAGCAGTACTTC. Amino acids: CASSRGGGEQYF.

In DNA, the CDR3 is TGTGCCAGCAGCCATTCGGGGTCCTCCTACGAGCAGTACTTC. Translating gives CASSHSGSSYEQYF. The rearrangement links TRBV5-4 to TRBJ2-7; a weak D match, TRBD2 (5 bases). The CDR3 is 14 residues long. The V end lost 4 bases, the J end lost 0 bases, and 11 bases lay between the germline ends. Germline-derived CDR1 and CDR2 are SGHNT and YYREEE (reference sequence).

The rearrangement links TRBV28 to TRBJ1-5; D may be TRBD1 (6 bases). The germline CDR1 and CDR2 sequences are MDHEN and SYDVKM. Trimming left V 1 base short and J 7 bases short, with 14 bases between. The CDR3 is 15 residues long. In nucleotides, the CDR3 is TGTGCCAGCAGTTTATTAGTTACAGGGTGGCAGCCCCAGCATTTT. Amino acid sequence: CASSLLVTGWQPQHF.

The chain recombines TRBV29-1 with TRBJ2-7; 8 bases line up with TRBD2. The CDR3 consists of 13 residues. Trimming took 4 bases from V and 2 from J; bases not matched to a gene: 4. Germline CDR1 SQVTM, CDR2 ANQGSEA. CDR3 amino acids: CSVGSSGAYEQYF. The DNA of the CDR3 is TGCAGCGTTGGGAGTAGCGGGGCCTACGAGCAGTACTTC.

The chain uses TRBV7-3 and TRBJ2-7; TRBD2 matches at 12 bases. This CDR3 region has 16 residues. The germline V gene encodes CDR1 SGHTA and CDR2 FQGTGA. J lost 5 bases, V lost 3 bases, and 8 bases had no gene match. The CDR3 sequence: CASSLLAGGMGNEQYF. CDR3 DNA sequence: TGTGCCAGCAGCTTGCTAGCGGGAGGGATGGGTAACGAGCAGTACTTC.

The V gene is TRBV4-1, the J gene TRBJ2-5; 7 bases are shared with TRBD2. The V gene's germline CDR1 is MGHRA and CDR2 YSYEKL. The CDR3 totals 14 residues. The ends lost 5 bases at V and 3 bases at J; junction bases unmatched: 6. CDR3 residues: CASSSSGTKETQYF. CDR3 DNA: TGCGCCAGCAGCTCAAGCGGGACTAAAGAGACCCAGTACTTC.

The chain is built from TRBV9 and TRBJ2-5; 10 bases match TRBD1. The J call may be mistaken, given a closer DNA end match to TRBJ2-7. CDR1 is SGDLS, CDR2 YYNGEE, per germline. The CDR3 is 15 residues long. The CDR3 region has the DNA TGTGCCAGCGCCGCGGGACAGGGGTTTTTGTACGAGCAGTACTTC. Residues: CASAAGQGFLYEQYF.

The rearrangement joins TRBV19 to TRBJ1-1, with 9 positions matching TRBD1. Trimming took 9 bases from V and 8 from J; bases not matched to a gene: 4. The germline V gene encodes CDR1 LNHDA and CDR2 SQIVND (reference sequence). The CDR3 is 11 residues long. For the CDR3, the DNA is TGTGCCAGCGGGGACAGGGTAGAAGCTTTCTTT. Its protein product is CASGDRVEAFF. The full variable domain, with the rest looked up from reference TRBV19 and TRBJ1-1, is DGGITQSPKYLFRKEGQNVTLSCEQNLNHDAMYWYRQDPGQGLRLIYYSQIVNDFQKGDIAEGYSVSREKKESFPLTVTSAQKNPTAFYLCASGDRVEAFFGQGTRLTVV.

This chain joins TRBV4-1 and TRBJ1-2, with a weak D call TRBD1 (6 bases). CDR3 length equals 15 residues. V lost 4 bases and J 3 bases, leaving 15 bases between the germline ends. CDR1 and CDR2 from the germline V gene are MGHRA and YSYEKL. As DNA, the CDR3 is TGCGCCAGCAGCCTAACAGGGTCGGAAGACTATGGCTACACCTTC. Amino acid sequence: CASSLTGSEDYGYTF.

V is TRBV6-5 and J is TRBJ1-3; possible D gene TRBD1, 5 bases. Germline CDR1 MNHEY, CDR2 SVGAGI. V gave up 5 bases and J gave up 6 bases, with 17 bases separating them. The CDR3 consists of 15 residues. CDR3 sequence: CASSPNRDFLNTIYF. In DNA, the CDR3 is TGTGCCAGCAGTCCTAACCGGGACTTTCTAAACACCATATATTTT.